The rows below give T cell receptor beta chains drawn from one sample of a study of cytotoxic CD8 clonotypes in ibrutinib-treated CLL. Assay: immunoSEQ multiplex PCR; the TCRdb copy retains only in-frame clones and omits some. This sample has over 120,000 clones, with around 80% found just once. The source was PBMCs, collected after 36 months of ibrutinib treatment. These receptors were taken from a human donor with chronic lymphocytic leukemia. Each CDR3 is given with its conserved first and last residue. Fields, in order: CDR3 protein, CDR3 DNA, clone size, D gene, J gene, V gene. A D gene is named only where the DNA matches it firmly. A clone size is listed for some rows: how often the clone was seen (once, few, many), or a class if it is expanded.

CDR3aa: CASSRDRGLYEQYF
CDR3nt: TGTGCCAGCAGTAGGGACAGGGGGCTCTACGAGCAGTACTTC
abundance: -
d_gene: TRBD1
j_gene: TRBJ2-7
v_gene: TRBV27

CDR3aa: CASSLSARGIGGANTGELFF
CDR3nt: TGTGCCAGCAGTTTATCGGCTCGGGGGATAGGGGGCGCGAACACCGGGGAGCTGTTTTTT
abundance: -
d_gene: -
j_gene: TRBJ2-2
v_gene: TRBV28

CDR3aa: CASSLASGGYGIDTQYF
CDR3nt: TGTGCCAGCAGCCTCGCTAGCGGGGGCTACGGGATAGATACGCAGTATTTT
abundance: -
d_gene: TRBD2
j_gene: TRBJ2-3
v_gene: TRBV11-2

CDR3aa: CASSLVPTREQFF
CDR3nt: TGTGCCAGCAGCTTGGTCCCTACCCGCGAGCAGTTCTTC
abundance: -
d_gene: -
j_gene: TRBJ2-1
v_gene: TRBV5-6

CDR3aa: CASSPWTSGGYEQFF
CDR3nt: TGTGCCAGCAGTCCGTGGACTAGCGGGGGGTATGAGCAGTTCTTC
abundance: -
d_gene: TRBD2
j_gene: TRBJ2-1
v_gene: TRBV28

CDR3aa: CASSLGVPVPQETQYF
CDR3nt: TGCGCCAGCAGCTTGGGGGTCCCTGTACCCCAAGAGACCCAGTACTTC
abundance: -
d_gene: -
j_gene: TRBJ2-5
v_gene: TRBV5-1

CDR3aa: CASSSGQLRGYGYTF
CDR3nt: TGTGCCAGCAGCTCGGGTCAGCTCCGGGGTTATGGCTACACCTTC
abundance: -
d_gene: -
j_gene: TRBJ1-2
v_gene: TRBV5-8

CDR3aa: CASSWDDTEAFF
CDR3nt: TGCGCCAGCAGCTGGGACGACACTGAAGCTTTCTTT
abundance: -
d_gene: -
j_gene: TRBJ1-1
v_gene: TRBV5-1

CDR3aa: CASSSDRGDEAFF
CDR3nt: TGCGCCAGCAGCTCCGACAGGGGAGACGAAGCTTTCTTT
abundance: -
d_gene: TRBD1
j_gene: TRBJ1-1
v_gene: TRBV5-1

CDR3aa: CASSLIGRVETQYF
CDR3nt: TGTGCCAGCAGCTTGATCGGGAGGGTGGAGACCCAGTACTTC
abundance: -
d_gene: TRBD2
j_gene: TRBJ2-5
v_gene: TRBV7-2

CDR3aa: CASSQDLRGGQETQYF
CDR3nt: TGTGCCAGCAGTCAGGACTTGCGGGGGGGGCAAGAGACCCAGTACTTC
abundance: -
d_gene: TRBD2
j_gene: TRBJ2-5
v_gene: TRBV28

CDR3aa: CASLNTEAFF
CDR3nt: TGTGCCAGCCTGAACACTGAAGCTTTCTTT
abundance: once
d_gene: -
j_gene: TRBJ1-1
v_gene: TRBV2

CDR3aa: CASSLERWDIIGNTIYF
CDR3nt: TGTGCCAGCAGCTTAGAACGATGGGATATCATCGGAAACACCATATATTTT
abundance: -
d_gene: -
j_gene: TRBJ1-3
v_gene: TRBV7-8

CDR3aa: CSVGTGPYNEQFF
CDR3nt: TGCAGCGTTGGGACAGGTCCCTACAATGAGCAGTTCTTC
abundance: once
d_gene: TRBD1
j_gene: TRBJ2-1
v_gene: TRBV29-1

CDR3aa: CASSTTLLAAVYNEQFF
CDR3nt: TGTGCCAGCAGCACTACCCTACTAGCGGCGGTCTACAATGAGCAGTTCTTC
abundance: -
d_gene: TRBD2
j_gene: TRBJ2-1
v_gene: TRBV5-8

CDR3aa: CASSEATASSYEQYF
CDR3nt: TGTGCCAGCAGTGAGGCTACGGCTAGCTCCTACGAGCAGTACTTC
abundance: -
d_gene: -
j_gene: TRBJ2-7
v_gene: TRBV6-1

CDR3aa: CASSHPGQANYGYTF
CDR3nt: TGTGCCAGCAGCCACCCGGGACAGGCTAACTATGGCTACACCTTC
abundance: once
d_gene: TRBD1
j_gene: TRBJ1-2
v_gene: TRBV4-2

CDR3aa: CASSLTSSYEQYF
CDR3nt: TGTGCCAGCAGCTTAACTAGCAGCTACGAGCAGTACTTC
abundance: -
d_gene: -
j_gene: TRBJ2-7
v_gene: TRBV11-3

CDR3aa: CASRGTGGGDEQFF
CDR3nt: TGTGCCAGCAGGGGGACAGGGGGTGGCGATGAGCAGTTCTTC
abundance: -
d_gene: TRBD1
j_gene: TRBJ2-1
v_gene: TRBV6-5

CDR3aa: CASRDSNQPQHF
CDR3nt: TGTGCCAGCAGGGATAGCAATCAGCCCCAGCATTTT
abundance: -
d_gene: -
j_gene: TRBJ1-5
v_gene: TRBV6-5

CDR3aa: CASRGLRGWGLTEAFF
CDR3nt: TGTGCCAGCAGGGGTCTCAGGGGATGGGGATTGACTGAAGCTTTCTTT
abundance: -
d_gene: -
j_gene: TRBJ1-1
v_gene: TRBV2

CDR3aa: CASSLEDYNEQFF
CDR3nt: TGCGCCAGCAGCTTAGAGGACTACAATGAGCAGTTCTTC
abundance: -
d_gene: -
j_gene: TRBJ2-1
v_gene: TRBV5-1

CDR3aa: CASSQGSGLAKNIQYF
CDR3nt: TGCGCCAGCAGCCAAGGATCGGGGCTAGCCAAAAACATTCAGTACTTC
abundance: -
d_gene: -
j_gene: TRBJ2-4
v_gene: TRBV4-1

CDR3aa: CASSFKGAQPQHF
CDR3nt: TGTGCCAGCAGTTTTAAGGGGGCTCAGCCCCAGCATTTT
abundance: -
d_gene: TRBD1
j_gene: TRBJ1-5
v_gene: TRBV27

CDR3aa: CASSEAGRETQYF
CDR3nt: TGTGCCAGCAGTGAAGCGGGGCGGGAGACCCAGTACTTC
abundance: -
d_gene: -
j_gene: TRBJ2-5
v_gene: TRBV6-1

CDR3aa: CASSLWRTQETQYF
CDR3nt: TGCGCCAGCAGCTTATGGCGTACGCAAGAGACCCAGTACTTC
abundance: -
d_gene: -
j_gene: TRBJ2-5
v_gene: TRBV5-1

CDR3aa: CASSLWGLQETQYF
CDR3nt: TGTGCCAGCAGCTTGTGGGGGCTTCAAGAGACCCAGTACTTC
abundance: -
d_gene: -
j_gene: TRBJ2-5
v_gene: TRBV5-4

CDR3aa: CAWSVRQGFTEAFF
CDR3nt: TGTGCCTGGAGTGTACGTCAGGGTTTCACTGAAGCTTTCTTT
abundance: -
d_gene: -
j_gene: TRBJ1-1
v_gene: TRBV30

CDR3aa: CASSVSGTSAYEQYF
CDR3nt: TGTGCCAGCAGCGTCTCCGGGACTAGCGCCTACGAGCAGTACTTC
abundance: once
d_gene: TRBD2
j_gene: TRBJ2-7
v_gene: TRBV13

CDR3aa: CASSLSTSSYNSPLHF
CDR3nt: TGCGCCAGCAGCTTGTCGACGAGCTCCTATAATTCACCCCTCCACTTT
abundance: -
d_gene: -
j_gene: TRBJ1-6
v_gene: TRBV5-1

CDR3aa: CASSTRQGNSGANVLTF
CDR3nt: TGTGCCAGCAGCACAAGACAGGGAAACTCTGGGGCCAACGTCCTGACTTTC
abundance: once
d_gene: TRBD1
j_gene: TRBJ2-6
v_gene: TRBV7-8

CDR3aa: CASSLGRFNYEQYF
CDR3nt: TGTGCCAGCAGCCTCGGTCGTTTCAACTACGAGCAGTACTTC
abundance: once
d_gene: -
j_gene: TRBJ2-7
v_gene: TRBV5-6

CDR3aa: CASSSGAGQLGVTQYF
CDR3nt: TGTGCCAGCAGCTCCGGGGCGGGACAACTTGGTGTTACGCAGTATTTT
abundance: -
d_gene: -
j_gene: TRBJ2-3
v_gene: TRBV7-6

CDR3aa: CASSIVGGSIGEQYF
CDR3nt: TGTGCCAGTAGTATAGTCGGCGGGAGTATTGGCGAGCAGTACTTC
abundance: -
d_gene: TRBD2
j_gene: TRBJ2-7
v_gene: TRBV19

CDR3aa: CASSNGTGDYEQYF
CDR3nt: TGTGCCAGCAGCAACGGGACAGGGGACTACGAGCAGTACTTC
abundance: -
d_gene: TRBD1
j_gene: TRBJ2-7
v_gene: TRBV25-1

CDR3aa: CASSDPGENTIYF
CDR3nt: TGTGCCAGCAGTGATCCAGGAGAAAACACCATATATTTT
abundance: -
d_gene: -
j_gene: TRBJ1-3
v_gene: TRBV6-1

CDR3aa: CASRMGVANTEAFF
CDR3nt: TGTGCCAGCAGGATGGGGGTGGCGAACACTGAAGCTTTCTTT
abundance: -
d_gene: -
j_gene: TRBJ1-1
v_gene: TRBV6-5

CDR3aa: CASSQDPGLDTQYF
CDR3nt: TGTGCCAGCAGCCAAGATCCAGGGCTAGATACGCAGTATTTT
abundance: few
d_gene: -
j_gene: TRBJ2-3
v_gene: TRBV14

CDR3aa: CASSPRSTGAYEQYF
CDR3nt: TGTGCCAGCAGCCCTAGGAGCACAGGTGCCTACGAGCAGTACTTC
abundance: -
d_gene: -
j_gene: TRBJ2-7
v_gene: TRBV7-9

CDR3aa: CASSADWNSNQPQHF
CDR3nt: TGTGCCAGCAGTGCGGACTGGAATAGCAATCAGCCCCAGCATTTT
abundance: few
d_gene: -
j_gene: TRBJ1-5
v_gene: TRBV6-1

CDR3aa: CASLLPSGNTIYF
CDR3nt: TGTGCCAGTCTCCTGCCCTCTGGAAACACCATATATTTT
abundance: few
d_gene: -
j_gene: TRBJ1-3
v_gene: TRBV19

CDR3aa: CAWNGYTEAFF
CDR3nt: TGTGCCTGGAATGGTTACACTGAAGCTTTCTTT
abundance: -
d_gene: -
j_gene: TRBJ1-1
v_gene: TRBV30

CDR3aa: CASRRGFGTDTQYF
CDR3nt: TGTGCCAGCCGGAGAGGATTCGGCACAGATACGCAGTATTTT
abundance: -
d_gene: -
j_gene: TRBJ2-3
v_gene: TRBV28

CDR3aa: CASSYDRRSYEQYF
CDR3nt: TGTGCCAGCAGTTACGACAGGAGATCCTACGAGCAGTACTTC
abundance: -
d_gene: -
j_gene: TRBJ2-7
v_gene: TRBV6-5

CDR3aa: CASSLASNTYEQYF
CDR3nt: TGTGCCAGCAGCTTAGCTTCCAATACCTACGAGCAGTACTTC
abundance: -
d_gene: -
j_gene: TRBJ2-7
v_gene: TRBV7-9

CDR3aa: CATSRGGAGNQPQHF
CDR3nt: TGTGCCACCAGCAGAGGTGGGGCGGGGAATCAGCCCCAGCATTTT
abundance: -
d_gene: -
j_gene: TRBJ1-5
v_gene: TRBV15

CDR3aa: CATGTTNEKLFF
CDR3nt: TGTGCCACAGGAACAACTAATGAAAAACTGTTTTTT
abundance: once
d_gene: -
j_gene: TRBJ1-4
v_gene: TRBV2

CDR3aa: CASRPLYKGANIQYF
CDR3nt: TGCGCCAGCAGACCCCTATATAAGGGGGCTAACATTCAGTACTTC
abundance: -
d_gene: TRBD1
j_gene: TRBJ2-4
v_gene: TRBV4-1

CDR3aa: CASSPSIGYLTGNTIYF
CDR3nt: TGTGCCAGCTCCCCCAGCATCGGTTATCTTACTGGAAACACCATATATTTT
abundance: -
d_gene: -
j_gene: TRBJ1-3
v_gene: TRBV18

CDR3aa: CASSSRTGNQPQHF
CDR3nt: TGTGCCAGCAGTTCCCGGACAGGCAATCAGCCCCAGCATTTT
abundance: -
d_gene: -
j_gene: TRBJ1-5
v_gene: TRBV6-1

CDR3aa: CASSSGQGSETQYF
CDR3nt: TGTGCCAGCAGTTCTGGACAGGGGAGCGAGACCCAGTACTTC
abundance: -
d_gene: TRBD1
j_gene: TRBJ2-5
v_gene: TRBV6-5

CDR3aa: CASSLRQGRYEQYF
CDR3nt: TGCGCCAGCAGCTTGCGACAGGGGAGGTACGAGCAGTACTTC
abundance: -
d_gene: TRBD1
j_gene: TRBJ2-7
v_gene: TRBV5-1

CDR3aa: CASSLGAGGNSGNTIYF
CDR3nt: TGCGCCAGCAGCTTGGGTGCCGGGGGTAACTCTGGAAACACCATATATTTT
abundance: -
d_gene: -
j_gene: TRBJ1-3
v_gene: TRBV5-1

CDR3aa: CASSLVGREGGEQFF
CDR3nt: TGCGCCAGCAGCTTGGTGGGCAGGGAGGGCGGTGAGCAGTTCTTC
abundance: -
d_gene: TRBD2
j_gene: TRBJ2-1
v_gene: TRBV5-1